This TCR beta chain originates from a study of blood T cell repertoires in COVID-19. The data were produced by immunoSEQ multiplex PCR, yet TCRdb's version contains in-frame clones alone and is incomplete. Of about 290,000 clones listed, over 80% are singletons. With 4 bases removed from V and 6 bases from J, the gap between germline ends came to 15 bases. Germline CDR1 reads MDHEN; CDR2 reads SYDVKM. There are 14 residues in the CDR3. Sequenced: peripheral blood. The rearrangement uses TRBV28 and TRBJ1-1; maybe TRBD1 (5 bases). This sequence originates from a woman between 45 and 60 years old with active or convalescent COVID-19. The CDR3 sequence is CASSSYDRRPEAFF. The CDR3 DNA is TGTGCCAGCAGTTCCTACGACAGAAGGCCTGAAGCTTTCTTT.